This T cell receptor (beta chain) was retrieved from a study of cytomegalovirus exposure and HLA in healthy donors. In this sample, this clone turned up a few times. PCR primers comprised 60 Vbeta and 13 Jbeta primers. Sequencing used immunoSEQ multiplex PCR; TCRdb keeps in-frame clones, though not all of them. The sample holds over 150,000 clones, 84% seen once. Germline V gene sequence: CDR1 MNHNS, CDR2 SASEGT. V shed 4 bases and J shed 9 bases, with 14 bases lying between them. The CDR3 contains 13 residues. Sequencing was carried out using PBMCs. This clonotype was sampled from a girl aged 5 to 17 in good health and CMV-seropositive. V and J are TRBV6-1 and TRBJ2-3, with a possible D match to TRBD2 (5 bases). CDR3 sequence reads: CASSGEGRGTQYF. DNA of the CDR3: TGTGCCAGCAGTGGCGAAGGGCGAGGGACGCAGTATTTT.